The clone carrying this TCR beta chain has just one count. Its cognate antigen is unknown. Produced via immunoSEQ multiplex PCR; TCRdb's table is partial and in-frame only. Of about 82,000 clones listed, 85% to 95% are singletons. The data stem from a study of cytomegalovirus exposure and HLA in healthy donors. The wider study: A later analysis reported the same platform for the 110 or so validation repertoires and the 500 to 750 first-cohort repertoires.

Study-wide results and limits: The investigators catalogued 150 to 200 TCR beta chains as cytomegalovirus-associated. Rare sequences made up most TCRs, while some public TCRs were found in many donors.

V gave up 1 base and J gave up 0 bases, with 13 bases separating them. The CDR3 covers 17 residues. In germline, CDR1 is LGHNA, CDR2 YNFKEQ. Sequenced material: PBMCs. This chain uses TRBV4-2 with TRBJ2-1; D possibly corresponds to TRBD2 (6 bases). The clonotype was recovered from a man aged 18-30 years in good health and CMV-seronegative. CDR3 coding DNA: TGTGCCAGCAGCCAAGGGAGGGACCTAAGCTCCTACAATGAGCAGTTCTTC. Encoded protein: CASSQGRDLSSYNEQFF.